The source of this T cell receptor beta chain is a study of early T cells in non-severe SARS-CoV-2 infection. TCRdb ran MiXCR on the 5' RACE reads and lists one entry per CDR3 protein. Of 30,000 to 35,000 distinct CDR3 sequences in the sample, roughly 7.2% were seen once. This clonotype was seen at least ten times. The CDR3 covers 15 residues. CDR1 and CDR2 (germline): SGHVS, FNYEAQ. V was clipped by 0 bases and J by 9 bases; unmatched bases: 8. Sequenced input: whole blood. The chain is built from TRBV7-6 and TRBJ2-1; 7 positions match TRBD2. This receptor was obtained from an adult who was a healthcare worker with PCR-confirmed SARS-CoV-2 infection or an uninfected control (not recorded which). The CDR3 is CASSLAAGARSEQFF. CDR3 DNA: TGTGCCAGCAGCTTAGCGGCGGGAGCCCGCAGTGAGCAGTTCTTC.